The 9 T cell receptor beta chains below were found in one sample sequenced in a study of tumor-infiltrating lymphocytes in primary liver carcinoma. Germline DNA was also extracted, while the blood RNA originated from unsorted whole blood. From 450 to 600 ng total RNA, TCR beta cDNA was generated with a primer in the constant region. Slightly modified ARM-PCR with three nested multiplex PCR rounds yielded TCR beta libraries. With TRBV1-TRBV30 forward primers and a C-beta reverse primer, the first two PCR rounds were run for 9 to 10 cycles each. TCRdb processed the multiplex PCR reads anew with MiXCR; each CDR3 protein has one entry. The sample has around 330,000 distinct CDR3 sequences; 60% to 80% are singletons. Sequencing input: peripheral blood. The origin of the receptors is a man in his forties with primary liver carcinoma and hepatitis B virus infection.

In the case of this clonotype: Possible read error: a much larger clone is one base away. The J gene is TRBJ2-5, the V gene TRBV6-1; tentatively, D is TRBD1 or TRBD2 (5 bases each). The germline CDR1 and CDR2 sequences are MNHNS and SASEGT. The ends were cut back, 0 bases at V and 2 bases at J, with 13 bases in the middle. The CDR3 has 16 residues. CDR3 residues: CASSEAPRGSQETQYF. Here the CDR3 DNA reads TGTGCCAGCAGTGAAGCACCACGGGGCAGTCAAGAGACCCAGTACTTC.

Turning to this clonotype: No conserved phenylalanine or tryptophan is present at the end of the CDR3, so a read error is the likely explanation. V is TRBV5-4 and J is TRBJ2-5, with 10 nucleotides matching TRBD2. The V gene end was trimmed by 0 bases and the J gene end by 4 bases; junction bases not matched to a gene: 6. Germline values: CDR1 SGHNT, CDR2 YYREEE (reference sequence). The CDR3 is 16 amino acids. The CDR3 sequence: CASSLAGLAGAETQYS. The CDR3 coding sequence is TGTGCCAGCAGCTTGGCGGGTCTAGCGGGAGCAGAGACCCAGTACTCC.

Turning to this clonotype: Mismatch with germline at one junction end may stem from a read error. CDR3 region: CAGSLGSEGNEQLF. As DNA, the CDR3 is TGTGCCGGCAGTTTAGGTTCGGAGGGGAATGAGCAGTTATTC. The rearrangement uses TRBV12-3 or TRBV12-4 and TRBJ2-1; possible D gene TRBD2, 6 bases. This CDR3 comprises 14 residues.

As for this clonotype: A junction boundary mismatches the germline segment, possibly from a read error. The V and J genes are TRBV4-3 and TRBJ2-7, with D tentatively TRBD1 or TRBD2 (6 bases each). CDR1 LGHNA and CDR2 YSLEER come from the germline V gene. The length of the CDR3 is 15 residues. CDR3 loop: CTSSQDRGVGDEQYF. In DNA, the CDR3 is TGCACCAGTAGCCAAGATAGGGGGGTGGGAGACGAGCAGTACTTC.

Regarding this clonotype: This may be a read error: a much more frequent sequence differs by one nucleotide. The rearrangement links TRBV5-4 to TRBJ1-1, with D possibly matching TRBD1 (6 bases). The CDR3 loop spans 14 amino acids. V was trimmed by 4 bases and J by 3 bases, leaving 13 bases between them. Germline CDR1 reads SGHNT; CDR2 reads YYREEE (reference sequence). The CDR3 protein is CASSPQQGDTEAFF. The CDR3 DNA reads TGTGCCAGCAGCCCGCAACAGGGAGACACTGAAGCTTTCTTT.

The V and J genes are TRBV4-2 and TRBJ2-1, with TRBD2 identical over 13 bases. Germline V gene sequence: CDR1 LGHNA, CDR2 YNFKEQ. With 0 bases clipped from V and 15 bases from J, the junction kept 8 bases outside the gene matches. This CDR3 region has 15 residues. This CDR3 is CASSQEGLAGTDRFF. CDR3 nucleotide sequence: TGTGCCAGCAGCCAAGAGGGACTAGCGGGAACTGACCGGTTCTTC.

About this clonotype itself: The junction shows a germline mismatch at one end, possibly a read error. This rearrangement joins TRBV6-1 to TRBJ2-7; tentative D call: TRBD1 (5 bases). Germline V lookup: CDR1 MNHNS, CDR2 SASEGT. This CDR3 spans 11 amino acids. CDR3 sequence (DNA): TGTGCCATCAGGACAACCTACGAGCATTACTTC. Translated, it gives CAIRTTYEHYF.

A word on this clonotype: At one boundary the junction diverges from the germline segment, which might be a read error. The CDR3 here is CAGSQGQVSYNEQFF. Here the CDR3 DNA reads TGCGCCGGCAGCCAAGGACAGGTCTCCTACAATGAGCAGTTCTTC. This sequence joins TRBV5-1 and TRBJ2-1; 7 bases map to TRBD1. Germline V gene data show CDR1 as SGHRS and CDR2 as YFSETQ. The CDR3 has 15 residues.

The chain has TRBV28 and TRBJ2-7; no clear D. The CDR3 spans 10 residues. Trimming took off 8 bases at V and 4 bases at J, with 6 bases between the two ends. Germline V gene lookup returns CDR1 MDHEN and CDR2 SYDVKM. Here the CDR3 DNA reads TGTGCCAGCGTTCGGTACGAGCAGTACTTC. Its translation is CASVRYEQYF.